Each of the 5 T cell receptor beta chains below was sequenced from the same sample in a study of shared T cell receptors in the human thymus. This table comes from immunoSEQ multiplex PCR, and its TCRdb copy is limited to in-frame clones, with some not included. The sample consists of about 380,000 clones, over 90% of them appearing once. The sequenced sample was thymocytes. Receptors originate from a human donor.

The rearrangement uses TRBV7-9 and TRBJ2-3; TRBD1 or TRBD2 may be the D gene (5 bases each). From germline, CDR1 is SEHNR and CDR2 FQNEAQ (reference sequence). The germline V and J ends were trimmed by 11 bases and 3 bases, with 18 bases remaining between them. The CDR3 extends over 14 amino acids. In DNA, the CDR3 is TGTGCCGGCCCCGGGGCCTGGGGAACAGATACGCAGTATTTT. Amino acid sequence: CAGPGAWGTDTQYF.

This sequence joins TRBV5-1 and TRBJ1-1; unclear D gene. Germline assignment: CDR1 SGHRS and CDR2 YFSETQ. The CDR3 extends over 14 amino acids. Trimming took off 1 base at V and 2 bases at J, with 9 bases between the two ends. The CDR3 region is CASSLLGSNTEAFF. The DNA for the CDR3 is TGCGCCAGCAGCTTGTTGGGCAGTAACACTGAAGCTTTCTTT.

The chain combines TRBV30 with TRBJ1-2, with a possible D match to TRBD1 (5 bases). The CDR3 spans 15 residues. CDR1 GTSNPN and CDR2 SVGIG come from the germline V gene (reference sequence). Trimming removed 4 bases at V and 1 base at J, with 16 bases between. The CDR3 DNA reads as TGTGCCTGGATGTTCGGCAGGGAGCTTAACTATGGCTACACCTTC. Translating gives CAWMFGRELNYGYTF.

This clone was detected a few times. The chain joins TRBV4-1 to TRBJ1-5, with D unclear. Germline V lookup: CDR1 MGHRA, CDR2 YSYEKL. The V end was cut by 0 bases, the J end by 2 bases, with 8 bases between. The CDR3 is 15 residues long. This chain's CDR3 is CASSQDLGRNQPQHF. In DNA form, the CDR3 reads TGCGCCAGCAGCCAAGATCTCGGGCGCAATCAGCCCCAGCATTTT.

The V call is TRBV18, the J call TRBJ2-2; tentative D call: TRBD1 (5 bases). There are 16 residues in the CDR3. V was clipped by 3 bases and J by 0 bases, with 11 bases between them. Germline V CDR1 and CDR2: KGHSH, LQKENI. The CDR3 sequence is CASSPVARANTGELFF. In nucleotides, the CDR3 is TGTGCCAGCTCACCCGTTGCCAGGGCGAACACCGGGGAGCTGTTTTTT.